Listed below are T cell receptor beta chains from one sample, sequenced in a study of CD8+CD57+ T cells in acquired aplastic anemia. MiXCR, applied by TCRdb to the reads, yields one record per CDR3 protein. The data contain about 210,000 distinct CDR3 sequences, over 55% of them singletons. The sequenced sample was sorted CD4+, CD8+, or CD8+CD57+ T cells (not recorded which) from PBMCs. The receptors were gathered from a human donor in good health. Each CDR3 is given with its conserved first and last residue. Each record gives: clone size, V gene, J gene, D gene, CDR3 DNA, CDR3 protein. D genes are given only for firm matches. The listing skips clone size in some rows; elsewhere it reads once, few, many or a size class.

-	TRBV7-9	TRBJ1-2	-	TGTGCCAGCAGCCCTCCGGGACAAGACTATGGCTACACCTTC	CASSPPGQDYGYTF
many	TRBV6-6	TRBJ2-7	TRBD2	TGTGCCGTTGGTCAGCGGGATGCCTACGAGCAGTACTTC	CAVGQRDAYEQYF
-	TRBV10-3	TRBJ1-1	TRBD1	TGTGCCACCCAAGGACAGGGGAACACTGAGGCTTTCTTT	CATQGQGNTEAFF
-	TRBV20-1	TRBJ2-2	-	TGCAGTGCTAGACACCCTCTGACCGGGGAGCTGTTTTTT	CSARHPLTGELFF
-	TRBV7-9	TRBJ2-7	TRBD1	TGTGCCAGCAGCCCCCCGGGACAGGGTACTGTGCAGTACTTC	CASSPPGQGTVQYF
-	TRBV19	TRBJ2-6	-	TGTGCCAGTAGTATGCAGGGTGGCAACGTCCTGACTTTC	CASSMQGGNVLTF
-	TRBV5-6	TRBJ2-7	TRBD1	TGCGCCAGCAGCCAAGGGACAGGATGGGACTACGAGCAGTACTTC	CASSQGTGWDYEQYF
once	TRBV29-1	TRBJ2-1	TRBD2	TGCAGCGTTGATAGTTCAACTTGGGAGGGGACCCCCCCCAATGAGCAGTTCTTC	CSVDSSTWEGTPPNEQFF
-	TRBV29-1	TRBJ2-7	-	TGCAGCGTTGGGACAGTATCCTACGAGCAGTACTTC	CSVGTVSYEQYF
-	TRBV7-3	TRBJ2-1	TRBD1	TGTGCCAGCAGCAACCGGGACAGGCTGAATGAGCAGTTCTTC	CASSNRDRLNEQFF
-	TRBV12-3/TRBV12-4	TRBJ1-5	TRBD1	TGTGCCAGCAGGGGACAGGGGGCCCATCAGCCCCAGCATTTT	CASRGQGAHQPQHF
-	TRBV29-1	TRBJ2-7	-	TGCAGCCTCGGAACCAGTTACGGGGAGCAGTACTTC	CSLGTSYGEQYF
few	TRBV5-1	TRBJ2-7	TRBD1	TGCGCCAGCAGCGCGGGGACAGGGGGCAACGAGCAGTACTTC	CASSAGTGGNEQYF
-	TRBV5-1	TRBJ1-1	-	TGCGCCAGCAGGCATTCCACTTTGACTGAAGCTTTCTTT	CASRHSTLTEAFF
-	TRBV20-1	TRBJ1-1	-	TGCAGTGCTAGAGATAACAGGGATGAAGCTTTCTTT	CSARDNRDEAFF
-	TRBV29-1	TRBJ2-2	-	TGCAGCGTTGTAGGGAGCACCGGGGAGCTGTTTTTT	CSVVGSTGELFF
-	TRBV7-9	TRBJ2-3	-	TGTGCCAGCAGCTTAGCTCAATTGGCGGGGCAAGATACGCAGTATTTT	CASSLAQLAGQDTQYF
-	TRBV9	TRBJ1-2	-	TGTGCCAGCAGCCCAGAGGGGGGGGCAGAAGGCTTCACCTTC	CASSPEGGAEGFTF
-	TRBV29-1	TRBJ1-2	-	TGCAGCGTTGATGCCGAAGGCTACACCTTC	CSVDAEGYTF
-	TRBV2	TRBJ1-1	-	TGTGCCAGCGGGGCTACGACGGCCGGGGTTGAAGCTTTCTTT	CASGATTAGVEAFF
-	TRBV5-6	TRBJ1-2	TRBD1	TGTGCCAACAGCTTGGACAGGGGAGTATTCGGCTACACCTTC	CANSLDRGVFGYTF
-	TRBV12-3/TRBV12-4	TRBJ1-3	TRBD1	TGTGCTAGTGTCGAAACAGGGGCTGGAAACACCATATATTTT	CASVETGAGNTIYF
-	TRBV7-9	TRBJ2-5	-	TGTGCCAGCAGCTCCCCCGGCGCAGGTCCCCAGTACTTC	CASSSPGAGPQYF
-	TRBV14	TRBJ2-3	TRBD2	TGTGCCAGCAGCCAATCACCCAGCGGGATCAGCACAGATACGCAGTATTTT	CASSQSPSGISTDTQYF
-	TRBV10-2	TRBJ1-2	TRBD1	TGCGCCAGCAGTGAGTCGGGCAGGGGGGCTAACTATGGCTACACCTTC	CASSESGRGANYGYTF
-	TRBV7-2	TRBJ2-7	-	TGTGCCAGCAGCTTCGGGGGAAAACCCTACGAGCAGTACTTC	CASSFGGKPYEQYF
-	TRBV2	TRBJ2-2	TRBD1	TGTGCCAGCAGCACCACGACAGGGGGCGACAACACCGGGGAGCTGTTTTTT	CASSTTTGGDNTGELFF
many	TRBV2	TRBJ2-3	TRBD1	TGTGCCAGCGGGGGGGGGACAGGGATCCCAGATACGCAGTATTTT	CASGGGTGIPDTQYF
many	TRBV7-9	TRBJ2-5	-	TGTGCCAGCAGTCGGGATGATGATCAAGAGACCCAGTACTTC	CASSRDDDQETQYF
once	TRBV7-8	TRBJ1-6	TRBD1	TGTGCCAGCAGCTTACCCGGGACAGGTCTTAATTCACCCCTCCACTTT	CASSLPGTGLNSPLHF
-	TRBV7-8	TRBJ2-3	TRBD2	TGTGCCAGCAGCTTAGGCGGGGGGGTCACAGATACGCAGTATTTT	CASSLGGGVTDTQYF
-	TRBV10-3	TRBJ2-7	-	TGTGCCATCAGTGAGACGAACTACGAGCAGTACTTC	CAISETNYEQYF
-	TRBV10-1	TRBJ2-7	-	TGCGCCAGCAGTGAAGGGCTAGTAGGCCACAAGAATTACTTC	CASSEGLVGHKNYF
many	TRBV19	TRBJ2-1	-	TGTGCCAGTAGTATTCGGGGGCCCTACAATGAGCAGTTCTTC	CASSIRGPYNEQFF
-	TRBV14	TRBJ2-5	-	TGTGCCAGCAGCCAGTTCACGGCAGAGACCCAGTACTTC	CASSQFTAETQYF
-	TRBV20-1	TRBJ1-2	TRBD1	TGCAGTGCTAGAGATCAGTGGACAGGGATTGCTGGCTACACCTTC	CSARDQWTGIAGYTF
-	TRBV29-1	TRBJ1-4	-	TGCAGCGTAGGGACGGATAATGAAAAACTGTTTTTT	CSVGTDNEKLFF
-	TRBV24-1	TRBJ2-7	-	TGTGCCACCAGTGATTTGGGGGGTGACGAGCAGTACTTC	CATSDLGGDEQYF
-	TRBV20-1	TRBJ2-1	TRBD2	TGCAGTGCTACGGGACTAGCGGTAAACAATGAGCAGTTCTTC	CSATGLAVNNEQFF
-	TRBV29-1	TRBJ2-7	TRBD1	TGCAGCGTTGGAAGTAGGACAGGGGGCGGCGAGCAGTACTTC	CSVGSRTGGGEQYF
many	TRBV9	TRBJ2-7	TRBD1	TGTGCCAGCAGCTCTAGACAGGGTTACGAGCAGTACTTC	CASSSRQGYEQYF
few	TRBV20-1	TRBJ2-3	-	TGCAGTGCTAGACCCACATTGGGACTTAGCACAGATACGCAGTATTTT	CSARPTLGLSTDTQYF
-	TRBV10-2	TRBJ1-2	-	TGCGCCAGCCGGGGACAACAGCTAAACTATGGCTACACCTTC	CASRGQQLNYGYTF
-	TRBV20-1	TRBJ2-3	-	TGCAGTGCTAGAGGATCGGGGGAGGTCACAGATACGCAGTATTTT	CSARGSGEVTDTQYF
-	TRBV20-1	TRBJ1-1	TRBD1	TGCAGTGCGGACAGGATGAACACTGAAGCTTTCTTT	CSADRMNTEAFF
many	TRBV4-3	TRBJ2-3	-	TGCGCCAGCAGCCAAGGGTCCATGACAGATACGCAGTATTTT	CASSQGSMTDTQYF
-	TRBV9	TRBJ1-2	-	TGTGCCAGCAGCGTAGGCGAAGCGAACTATGGCTACACCTTC	CASSVGEANYGYTF
few	TRBV7-3	TRBJ1-6	-	TGTGCCAGCACCCCGGGGGCTTCACCCCTCCACTTT	CASTPGASPLHF
many	TRBV5-1	TRBJ2-7	-	TGCGCCAGCAGCTCTGCAGGGGGGGGCTCCTACGAGCAGTACTTC	CASSSAGGGSYEQYF
many	TRBV27	TRBJ2-7	TRBD2	TGTGCCAGCAGTCCCCTAGCGGGAGGGCGGTACGAGCAGTACTTC	CASSPLAGGRYEQYF
-	TRBV7-9	TRBJ2-5	-	TGTGCCAGCAGCCCAGTAGGAGGGCATTCGGTGGAGACCCAGTACTTC	CASSPVGGHSVETQYF
-	TRBV20-1	TRBJ2-5	-	TGCAGTGCCCAGGGTGAGGGCCAAGAGACCCAGTACTTC	CSAQGEGQETQYF
many	TRBV16	TRBJ1-3	-	TGTGCCAGCAGCCAATGGGCTCCTTTGGATGGAAACACCATATATTTT	CASSQWAPLDGNTIYF